This entry concerns a single T cell receptor (beta chain). Its target is not known. Libraries were prepared by immunoSEQ multiplex PCR; TCRdb keeps only in-frame clonotypes and omits some of them. The sample records some 86,000 clones, about nine tenths being singletons. This sample is part of a study of T cell responses to AZD1222 COVID-19 vaccine. Study observations and caveats: In the spike-specific TCR repertoire, nearly half reportedly target unmutated variant regions. Only a handful of AZD1222 recipients, roughly six in all, had baseline seropositivity. The study found Spike-specific TCR breadth and depth rose after two AZD1222 doses.

Germline-derived CDR1 and CDR2 are SGHRS and YFSETQ. The length of the CDR3 is 15 residues. Deletions cut 4 bases from V and 6 bases from J, with 20 bases between. The rearrangement links TRBV5-1 to TRBJ2-7; weak D call: TRBD1 (6 bases). The clonotype originates from an adult who received the AZD1222 COVID-19 vaccine. Sequenced here: peripheral blood, sampled 28 days after the second AZD1222 dose. CDR3 loop: CASSPSARGMGEQYF. In nucleotides, the CDR3 is TGCGCCAGCAGCCCATCGGCCAGGGGAATGGGCGAGCAGTACTTC.